Following are 29 T cell receptor beta chains from one sample sequenced in a study of T cells in Graves' hyperthyroidism and ophthalmopathy. The investigators amplified TCR beta CDR3 regions from RNA transcripts. First-round RT-PCR with HTBI primers amplified the TCR CDR3 region. TCRdb passed the multiplex PCR reads through MiXCR, listing each CDR3 protein once. The table shows 300,000 to 400,000 distinct CDR3 sequences, with about 15% occurring only once. Source material: blood. The receptors originated from a woman aged 55-75 years with Graves' hyperthyroidism.

This clonotype was seen more than once but under ten times. The rearrangement links TRBV6-2 or TRBV6-3 to TRBJ1-5; D gene ambiguous. The CDR3 runs to 13 residues. Germline-derived CDR1 and CDR2 are MNHEY and SVGEGT. Between the trimmed V and J ends, which lost 2 bases and 7 bases, there was a span of 9 bases. CDR3 sequence: CASSYGRQQPQHF. For the CDR3, the DNA is TGTGCCAGCAGTTACGGCCGACAACAGCCCCAGCATTTT.

This chain uses TRBV6-1 with TRBJ2-1; D might be TRBD2 (6 bases). The CDR3 spans 15 residues. Germline CDR1 reads MNHNS; CDR2 reads SASEGT. The V and J ends lost 6 bases and 8 bases respectively, with 20 bases between them. This CDR3 is CASSHDATAGYEQFF. CDR3 DNA: TGTGCCAGCAGCCATGATGCGACAGCGGGTTATGAGCAGTTCTTC.

In this sample, this clonotype turned up many times. This chain connects TRBV24-1 to TRBJ2-1, with a tentative D call TRBD2 (6 bases). Germline V gene data show CDR1 as KGHDR and CDR2 as SFDVKD. V gave up 3 bases and J gave up 7 bases, with 15 bases separating them. The CDR3 has 15 amino acids. The CDR3 sequence is CATSDPQVGRNEQFF. The CDR3 region has the DNA TGTGCCACCAGTGATCCGCAGGTTGGGAGGAATGAGCAGTTCTTC.

A remark on this clonotype: This could be a read error, since a much larger clone is one nucleotide away. This chain joins TRBV11-2 and TRBJ1-3, with D possibly TRBD1 on 6 matching bases. The ends were cut back, 4 bases at V and 5 bases at J, with 12 bases in the middle. CDR1 and CDR2 from the germline V gene are SGHAT and FQNNGV. There are 14 residues in the CDR3. CDR3 DNA: TGTGCCAGCAGCTGCCTGGACAGAAGAAACACCATATATTTT. It yields the protein CASSCLDRRNTIYF.

This clonotype was recorded many times. The chain is built from TRBV13 and TRBJ2-7; no firm D call. The CDR3 has 14 amino acids. Germline CDR1 is PRHDT and CDR2 is FYEKMQ (reference sequence). V lost 5 bases to trimming and J lost 2 bases, with 13 bases between them. The CDR3 loop is CASSSLFGAYEQYF. Here the CDR3 DNA reads TGTGCCAGCAGCAGCTTGTTTGGAGCCTACGAGCAGTACTTC.

This clonotype has a count of ten or more. This sequence joins TRBV7-9 and TRBJ2-3; 9 bases line up with TRBD2. With V trimmed by 0 bases and J by 4 bases, 8 bases remained unmatched. Germline-derived CDR1 and CDR2 are SEHNR and FQNEAQ (reference sequence). The CDR3 length is 17 residues. The CDR3 is CASSLALAGGPSDTQYF. DNA of the CDR3: TGTGCCAGCAGCTTAGCCTTGGCGGGAGGGCCATCAGATACGCAGTATTTT.

This clonotype was recorded many times. This chain links TRBV7-3 with TRBJ2-1, with TRBD1 as a possible D gene (6 bases). The CDR3 spans 12 residues. Germline V CDR1 and CDR2: SGHTA, FQGTGA. V dropped 5 bases and J dropped 6 bases, with 8 bases sitting between them. CDR3 coding DNA: TGTGCCAGCAGCATAGGGGGCAATGAGCAGTTCTTC. Amino acid sequence: CASSIGGNEQFF.

This clonotype was picked up many times. The V gene is TRBV10-3, the J gene TRBJ1-1; 10 bases fit TRBD1. Trimming took 3 bases from V and 4 from J; bases not matched to a gene: 2. Germline CDR1 ENHRY, CDR2 SYGVKD. The CDR3 extends over 14 amino acids. In DNA form, the CDR3 reads TGTGCCATCAGTGAAGGGACAGGGGTCACTGAAGCTTTCTTT. Residues: CAISEGTGVTEAFF.

The table lists this clonotype with many counts. This chain links TRBV24-1 with TRBJ1-5; D call uncertain. V was cut by 4 bases and J by 9 bases, with 15 bases left in between. The CDR3 has 14 amino acids. CDR1 and CDR2 (germline): KGHDR, SFDVKD. CDR3 amino acids: CATSEWTSKRPQHF. CDR3 coding DNA: TGTGCCACCAGTGAATGGACCTCAAAGCGGCCCCAGCATTTT.

V usage is TRBV27 and J usage is TRBJ1-1, with D maybe TRBD1 (6 bases). Trimming shortened V by 4 bases and J by 5 bases, and 14 bases separated the two germline ends. Germline CDR1 reads MNHEY; CDR2 reads SMNVEV (reference sequence). This CDR3 region has 14 residues. The CDR3: CASSYRWGQTEAFF. CDR3 sequence (DNA): TGTGCCAGCAGTTACCGTTGGGGGCAGACTGAAGCTTTCTTT.

The chain links TRBV29-1 to TRBJ2-7; D tentatively reads TRBD1 or TRBD2 (6 bases each). Deletions cut 7 bases from V and 5 bases from J, with 15 bases between. Germline lookup yields CDR1 SQVTM and CDR2 ANQGSEA. The CDR3 has 12 amino acids. CDR3 in DNA: TGCAGCGGGGGGCGGGGACTGAACGAGCAGTACTTC. Its protein is CSGGRGLNEQYF.

The chain is built from TRBV6-1 and TRBJ1-2; a possible D gene is TRBD1 (5 bases). There are 13 residues in the CDR3. Per the germline V gene, CDR1 is MNHNS and CDR2 is SASEGT. The V end was cut by 2 bases, the J end by 5 bases, with 9 bases between. The CDR3 loop reads CASSETTAYGYTF. As DNA, the CDR3 is TGTGCCAGCAGTGAAACGACAGCGTATGGCTACACCTTC.

Of note for this clonotype: A much larger clone lies a single base off, so this may be a read error. V usage is TRBV9 and J usage is TRBJ2-1, with TRBD1 identical over 7 bases. The CDR3 has 15 amino acids. Germline V gives CDR1 SGDLS, CDR2 YYNGEE. The ends lost 0 bases at V and 8 bases at J; junction bases unmatched: 8. The CDR3 is CASSVAFQRGHEQFF. CDR3 DNA sequence: TGTGCCAGCAGCGTAGCTTTTCAGAGGGGGCATGAGCAGTTCTTC.

The chain is built from TRBV7-9 and TRBJ2-5, with D possibly being TRBD2 (5 bases). V was cut by 0 bases and J by 4 bases, with 9 bases left in between. The CDR3 runs to 14 residues. Germline values: CDR1 SEHNR, CDR2 FQNEAQ (reference sequence). The CDR3 here is CASSLARAGETQYF. CDR3 nucleotides: TGTGCCAGCAGCTTAGCGAGGGCGGGAGAGACCCAGTACTTC.

This clonotype was counted between two and nine times. This chain uses TRBV18 with TRBJ2-2, with TRBD1 matching 10 bases. J gave up 2 bases and V 1 base, and 1 base lay outside the gene matches. This CDR3 is 16 amino acids long. The V gene's germline CDR1 is KGHSH and CDR2 LQKENI. The CDR3 loop reads CASSPRDRGNTGELFF. The CDR3 DNA sequence: TGTGCCAGCTCACCACGGGACAGGGGTAACACCGGGGAGCTGTTTTTT. Combining the CDR3 with reference TRBV18 and TRBJ2-2 gives the whole variable domain NAGVMQNPRHLVRRRGQEARLRCSPMKGHSHVYWYRQLPEEGLKFMVYLQKENIIDESGMPKERFSAEFPKEGPSILRIQQVVRGDSAAYFCASSPRDRGNTGELFFGEGSRLTVL.

This chain links TRBV4-2 with TRBJ2-5; D gene unclear. V gave up 2 bases and J gave up 3 bases, with 7 bases separating them. Per the germline V gene, CDR1 is LGHNA and CDR2 is YNFKEQ. The CDR3 consists of 13 residues. The CDR3 region is CASSQRTEETQYF. The CDR3 coding sequence is TGTGCCAGCAGCCAAAGGACCGAAGAGACCCAGTACTTC.

The V call is TRBV27, the J call TRBJ1-1; possible D gene TRBD1, 6 bases. The V and J ends lost 8 bases and 5 bases respectively, with 21 bases between them. This CDR3 region has 15 residues. Germline CDR1 MNHEY, CDR2 SMNVEV (reference sequence). In nucleotides, the CDR3 is TGTGCCAGCGCCCCCCGGGGGGGCAAGGGGACTGAAGCTTTCTTT. Its translation is CASAPRGGKGTEAFF.

This clonotype was counted between two and nine times. V gene TRBV20-1 combines with J gene TRBJ2-3, with 11 bases fitting TRBD2. J was trimmed by 0 bases and V by 5 bases; bases with no gene match: 4. Germline CDR1 is DFQATT and CDR2 is SNEGSKA (reference sequence). This CDR3 contains 15 residues. This CDR3 reads CSAPRTSGSTDTQYF. The CDR3 DNA is TGCAGTGCTCCCCGGACTAGCGGGAGCACAGATACGCAGTATTTT.

As concerns this clonotype: Just one base apart from a much larger clone, this may be a read error. V and J are TRBV2 and TRBJ2-4; D is possibly TRBD2 (6 bases). The CDR3 consists of 14 residues. The germline V gene has CDR1 SNHLY and CDR2 FYNNEI. V lost 8 bases to trimming and J lost 0 bases, with 11 bases between them. CDR3 region: CASEAGLAKNIQYF. The DNA of the CDR3 is TGTGCCAGCGAGGCGGGACTAGCCAAAAACATTCAGTACTTC.

There are many counts of this clonotype. The rearrangement links TRBV27 to TRBJ2-3, with D unclear. This CDR3 has 15 residues. Trimming shortened V by 6 bases and J by 0 bases, and 13 bases separated the two germline ends. The germline CDR1 and CDR2 sequences are MNHEY and SMNVEV (reference sequence). CDR3 amino acids: CASRRPQTSTDTQYF. Here the CDR3 DNA reads TGTGCCAGCAGGCGCCCTCAGACTAGCACAGATACGCAGTATTTT.

This clonotype was counted only a few times. CDR3 residues: CASSRQGTYGYTF. The DNA of the CDR3 is TGTGCCAGCAGCCGACAGGGCACCTATGGCTACACCTTC. The genes are TRBV7-9 and TRBJ1-2, with 7 bases that match TRBD1. V lost 5 bases and J lost 4; bases outside the gene matches: 4. This CDR3 is 13 amino acids long. Per germline, CDR1 SEHNR and CDR2 FQNEAQ (reference sequence).

This clonotype was counted many times. The chain has TRBV27 and TRBJ2-1, with D perhaps matching TRBD1 or TRBD2 (5 bases each). V was trimmed by 7 bases and J by 8 bases, leaving 18 bases between them. Per the germline V gene, CDR1 is MNHEY and CDR2 is SMNVEV (reference sequence). The CDR3 has 14 amino acids. CDR3 loop: CASTAYSRGDEQFF. CDR3 coding DNA: TGTGCCAGCACCGCCTATAGCCGGGGCGATGAGCAGTTCTTC.

The chain carries TRBV4-1 and TRBJ2-3; D uncertain. The germline V gene encodes CDR1 MGHRA and CDR2 YSYEKL. The CDR3 consists of 17 residues. The V gene lost 1 base and the J gene lost 1 base, with 15 bases spanning the gap. The CDR3 spells CASSQVLRHSGTDTQYF. CDR3 DNA sequence: TGCGCCAGCAGCCAAGTATTGAGACATTCGGGCACAGATACGCAGTATTTT.

A few counts support this clonotype. V gene TRBV10-2 combines with J gene TRBJ2-5, with 7 bases identical to TRBD2. The CDR3 length is 13 residues. The germline CDR1 and CDR2 sequences are WSHSY and SAAADI. After removal of 7 bases from V and 5 bases from J, the junction contained 7 bases not matched to a gene. The CDR3 is CASNVGGSETQYF. Written as DNA, the CDR3 is TGCGCCAGCAATGTGGGAGGGAGTGAGACCCAGTACTTC.

The genes are TRBV29-1 and TRBJ2-7; TRBD2 matches 11 bases. The CDR3 totals 13 residues. The germline V gene has CDR1 SQVTM and CDR2 ANQGSEA. Germline trimming cut 6 bases from V and 5 bases from J; bases unmatched to any gene: 6. Written as DNA, the CDR3 is TGCAGCGTCGGACTAGCGGGTCCCCACGAGCAGTACTTC. Protein product: CSVGLAGPHEQYF.

This clonotype appeared a few times. The chain joins TRBV9 to TRBJ2-5; 12 bases are shared with TRBD2. With V trimmed by 4 bases and J by 3 bases, 4 bases remained unmatched. This CDR3 is 15 amino acids long. Germline V gives CDR1 SGDLS, CDR2 YYNGEE. CDR3 protein: CASSPRTSGKETQYF. Here the CDR3 DNA reads TGTGCCAGCAGCCCCCGGACTAGCGGGAAAGAGACCCAGTACTTC.

The chain couples TRBV4-1 to TRBJ2-7; the D gene is possibly TRBD1 (5 bases). V was shortened by 0 bases and J by 0 bases, with 18 bases between the two germline ends. The CDR3 covers 18 residues. In germline, CDR1 is MGHRA, CDR2 YSYEKL. The CDR3 spells CASSQDWRQGGISYEQYF. The CDR3 DNA reads TGCGCCAGCAGCCAAGATTGGCGTCAGGGTGGGATCTCCTACGAGCAGTACTTC.

V and J are TRBV5-1 and TRBJ2-7, with a possible D match to TRBD2 (6 bases). From germline, CDR1 is SGHRS and CDR2 YFSETQ. The CDR3 extends over 15 amino acids. Deletions cut 4 bases from V and 0 bases from J, with 14 bases between. DNA for the CDR3: TGCGCCAGCAGCGTGATGGGGGGAAGCTCCTACGAGCAGTACTTC. This translates into CASSVMGGSSYEQYF.

This clonotype was counted a few times. The chain carries TRBV19 and TRBJ2-5, with 12 nucleotides matching TRBD2. With V trimmed by 7 bases and J by 2 bases, 11 bases remained unmatched. The CDR3 extends over 17 amino acids. Per germline, CDR1 LNHDA and CDR2 SQIVND (reference sequence). CDR3 residues: CASTQGGLAGSQETQYF. CDR3 DNA sequence: TGTGCCAGTACTCAAGGCGGACTAGCGGGAAGTCAAGAGACCCAGTACTTC.